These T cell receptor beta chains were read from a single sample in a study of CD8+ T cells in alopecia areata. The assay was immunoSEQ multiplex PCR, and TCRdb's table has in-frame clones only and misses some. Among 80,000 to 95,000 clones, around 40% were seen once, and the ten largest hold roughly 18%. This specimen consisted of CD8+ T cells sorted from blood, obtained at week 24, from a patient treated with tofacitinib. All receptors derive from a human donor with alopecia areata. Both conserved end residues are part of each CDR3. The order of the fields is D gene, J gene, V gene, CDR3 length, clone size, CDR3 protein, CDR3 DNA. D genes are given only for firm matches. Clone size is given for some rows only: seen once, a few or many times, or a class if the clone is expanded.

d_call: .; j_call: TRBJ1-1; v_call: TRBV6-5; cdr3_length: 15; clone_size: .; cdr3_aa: CASSYSRGLNTEAFF; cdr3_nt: TGTGCCAGCAGTTACTCTCGTGGATTGAACACTGAAGCTTTCTTT
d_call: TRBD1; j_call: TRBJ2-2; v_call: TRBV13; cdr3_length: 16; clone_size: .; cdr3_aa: CASSSETGVDTGELFF; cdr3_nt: TGTGCCAGCAGCTCCGAGACAGGGGTAGACACCGGGGAGCTGTTTTTT
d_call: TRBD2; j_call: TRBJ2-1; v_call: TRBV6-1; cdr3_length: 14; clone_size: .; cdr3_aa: CASSRTSGREEQFF; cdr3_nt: TGTGCCAGCAGCCGGACTAGCGGGAGAGAGGAGCAGTTCTTC
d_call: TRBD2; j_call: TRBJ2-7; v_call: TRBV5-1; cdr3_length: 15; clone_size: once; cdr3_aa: CASSPRTSDPYEQYF; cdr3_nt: TGCGCCAGCAGCCCCCGGACTAGCGACCCCTACGAGCAGTACTTC
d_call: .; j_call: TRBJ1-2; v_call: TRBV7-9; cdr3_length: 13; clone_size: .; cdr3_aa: CASSLTDTYGYTF; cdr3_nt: TGTGCCAGCAGCTTGACCGACACCTATGGCTACACCTTC
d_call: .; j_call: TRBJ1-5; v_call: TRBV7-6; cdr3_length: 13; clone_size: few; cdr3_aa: CASSLASMQPQHF; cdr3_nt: TGTGCCAGCAGCTTAGCGTCGATGCAGCCCCAGCATTTT
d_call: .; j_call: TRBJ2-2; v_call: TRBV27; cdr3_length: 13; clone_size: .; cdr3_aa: CASSLTNTGELFF; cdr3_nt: TGTGCCAGCAGTTTAACGAACACCGGGGAGCTGTTTTTT
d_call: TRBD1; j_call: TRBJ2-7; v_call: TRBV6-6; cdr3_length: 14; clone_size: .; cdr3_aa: CASSYGAGGFEQYF; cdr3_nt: TGTGCCAGCAGTTATGGCGCAGGGGGCTTCGAGCAGTACTTC
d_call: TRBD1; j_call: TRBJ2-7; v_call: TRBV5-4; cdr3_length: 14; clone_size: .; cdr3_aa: CASSPGQGSYEQYF; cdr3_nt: TGTGCCAGCAGCCCGGGACAGGGGTCCTACGAGCAGTACTTC
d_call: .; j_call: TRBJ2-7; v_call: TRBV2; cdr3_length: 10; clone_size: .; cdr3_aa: CASRSYEQYF; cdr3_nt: TGTGCCAGCAGGTCATACGAGCAGTACTTC
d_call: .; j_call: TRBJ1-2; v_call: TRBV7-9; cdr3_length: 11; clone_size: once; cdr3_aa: CASSSDYGYTF; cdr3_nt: TGTGCCAGCAGCTCGGACTATGGCTACACCTTC
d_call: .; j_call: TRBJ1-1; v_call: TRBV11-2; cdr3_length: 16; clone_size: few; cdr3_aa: CASSLVRQALNTEAFF; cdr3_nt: TGTGCCAGCAGCTTAGTGCGACAGGCGCTGAACACTGAAGCTTTCTTT
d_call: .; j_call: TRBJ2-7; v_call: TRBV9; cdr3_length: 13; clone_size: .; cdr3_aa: CASSVADPYEQYF; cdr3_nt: TGTGCCAGCAGCGTAGCGGACCCTTACGAGCAGTACTTC
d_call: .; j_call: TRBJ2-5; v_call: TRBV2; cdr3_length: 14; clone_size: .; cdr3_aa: CASSPTTRQETQYF; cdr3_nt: TGTGCCAGCAGTCCGACCACTAGGCAAGAGACCCAGTACTTC
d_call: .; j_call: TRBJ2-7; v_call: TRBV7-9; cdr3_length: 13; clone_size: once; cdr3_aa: CASSPRTEYEQYF; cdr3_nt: TGTGCCAGCAGCCCTCGGACGGAGTACGAGCAGTACTTC
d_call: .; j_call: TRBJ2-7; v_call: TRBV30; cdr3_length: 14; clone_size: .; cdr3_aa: CAWSVGDGAYEQYF; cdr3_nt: TGTGCCTGGAGTGTAGGGGACGGGGCCTACGAGCAGTACTTC
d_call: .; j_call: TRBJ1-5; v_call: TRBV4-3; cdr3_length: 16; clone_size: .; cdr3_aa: CASSQDFAGVHQPQHF; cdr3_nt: TGCGCCAGCAGCCAAGACTTTGCAGGGGTCCATCAGCCCCAGCATTTT
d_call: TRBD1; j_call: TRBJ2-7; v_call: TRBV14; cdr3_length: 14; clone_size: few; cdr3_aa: CASSQETGSDEQYF; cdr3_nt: TGTGCCAGCAGCCAAGAGACAGGGTCGGACGAGCAGTACTTC
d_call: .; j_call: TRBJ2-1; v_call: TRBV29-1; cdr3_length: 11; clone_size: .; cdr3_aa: CSVLEAGGQFF; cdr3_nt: TGCAGCGTTCTTGAGGCCGGGGGGCAGTTCTTC
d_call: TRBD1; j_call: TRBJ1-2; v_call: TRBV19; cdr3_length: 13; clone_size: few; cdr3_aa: CASRTTGGDGYTF; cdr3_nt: TGTGCCAGTCGTACTACAGGGGGTGATGGCTACACCTTC
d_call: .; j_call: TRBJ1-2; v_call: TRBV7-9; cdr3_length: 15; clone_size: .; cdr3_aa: CASSLGPGTLDGYTF; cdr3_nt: TGTGCCAGCAGCTTAGGGCCCGGGACCTTGGACGGCTACACCTTC
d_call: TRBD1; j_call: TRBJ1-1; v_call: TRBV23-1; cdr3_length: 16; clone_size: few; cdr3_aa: CASSQRQGEIRTEAFF; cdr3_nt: TGCGCCAGCAGTCAACGACAGGGGGAAATCCGCACTGAAGCTTTCTTT
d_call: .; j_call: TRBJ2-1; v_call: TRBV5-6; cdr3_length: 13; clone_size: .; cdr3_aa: CASSFAGPNEQFF; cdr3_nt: TGTGCCAGCAGCTTCGCGGGACCGAATGAGCAGTTCTTC
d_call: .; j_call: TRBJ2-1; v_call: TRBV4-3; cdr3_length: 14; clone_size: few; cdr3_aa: CASSLRGFQYEQFF; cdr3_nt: TGCGCCAGCAGCCTCCGGGGGTTCCAATATGAGCAGTTCTTC
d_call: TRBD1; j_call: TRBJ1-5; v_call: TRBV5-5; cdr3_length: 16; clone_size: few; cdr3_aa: CASSLGDREGNQPQHF; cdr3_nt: TGTGCCAGCAGCTTGGGGGACAGGGAGGGCAATCAGCCCCAGCATTTT
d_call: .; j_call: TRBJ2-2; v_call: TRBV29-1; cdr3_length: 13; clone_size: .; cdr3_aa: CSVLLKNTGELFF; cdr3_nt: TGCAGCGTTTTGCTGAAGAACACCGGGGAGCTGTTTTTT
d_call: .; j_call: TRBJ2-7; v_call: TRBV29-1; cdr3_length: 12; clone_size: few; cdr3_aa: CSVEGVSYEQYF; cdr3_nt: TGCAGCGTTGAAGGGGTTTCCTACGAGCAGTACTTC
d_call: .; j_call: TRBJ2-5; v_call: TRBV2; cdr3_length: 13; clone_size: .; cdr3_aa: CASSVGPQETQYF; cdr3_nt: TGTGCCAGCAGTGTTGGACCTCAAGAGACCCAGTACTTC
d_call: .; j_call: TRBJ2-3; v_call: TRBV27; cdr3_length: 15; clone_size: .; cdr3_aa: CASSPAVGGTDTQYF; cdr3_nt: TGTGCCAGCAGTCCCGCGGTGGGAGGCACAGATACGCAGTATTTT
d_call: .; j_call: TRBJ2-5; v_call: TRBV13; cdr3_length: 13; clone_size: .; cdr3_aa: CASSFGSGETQYF; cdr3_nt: TGTGCCAGCAGCTTCGGGAGTGGGGAGACCCAGTACTTC
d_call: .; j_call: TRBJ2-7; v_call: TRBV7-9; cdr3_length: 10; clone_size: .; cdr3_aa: CASRGYEQYF; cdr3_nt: TGTGCCAGCAGGGGCTACGAGCAGTACTTC
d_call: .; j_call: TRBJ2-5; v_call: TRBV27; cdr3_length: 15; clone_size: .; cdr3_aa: CASSSTGEYLKTQYF; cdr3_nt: TGTGCCAGCAGTTCGACGGGGGAGTATCTCAAGACCCAGTACTTC
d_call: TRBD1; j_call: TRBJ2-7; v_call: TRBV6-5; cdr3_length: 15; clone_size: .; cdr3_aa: CASSYSGTGSYEQYF; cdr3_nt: TGTGCCAGCAGTTACTCTGGGACAGGGTCTTACGAGCAGTACTTC
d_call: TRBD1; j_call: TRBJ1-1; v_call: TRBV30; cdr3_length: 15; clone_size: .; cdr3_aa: CAWSVGDRGDTEAFF; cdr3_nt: TGTGCCTGGAGTGTAGGGGACAGGGGGGACACTGAAGCTTTCTTT
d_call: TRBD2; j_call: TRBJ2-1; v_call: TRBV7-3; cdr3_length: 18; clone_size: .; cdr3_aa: CASSLRGGRADPYNEQFF; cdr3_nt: TGTGCCAGCAGCTTACGGGGCGGGAGGGCCGACCCCTACAATGAGCAGTTCTTC
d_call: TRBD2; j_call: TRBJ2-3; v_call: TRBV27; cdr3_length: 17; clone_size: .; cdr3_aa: CASRNLGTSGTGDTQYF; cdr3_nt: TGTGCCAGCAGAAATTTGGGAACTAGCGGGACCGGAGATACGCAGTATTTT
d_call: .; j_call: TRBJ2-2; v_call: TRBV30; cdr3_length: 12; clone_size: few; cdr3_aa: CAWTGVTGELFF; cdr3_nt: TGTGCCTGGACAGGGGTTACCGGGGAGCTGTTTTTT
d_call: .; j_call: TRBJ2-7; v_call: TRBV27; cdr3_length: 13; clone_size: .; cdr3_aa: CASSSTRTYEQYF; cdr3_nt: TGTGCCAGCAGTTCCACCCGGACCTACGAGCAGTACTTC
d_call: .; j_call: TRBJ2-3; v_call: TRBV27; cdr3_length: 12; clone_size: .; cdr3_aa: CASSLRPDTQYF; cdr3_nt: TGTGCCAGCAGTTTACGTCCGGATACGCAGTATTTT
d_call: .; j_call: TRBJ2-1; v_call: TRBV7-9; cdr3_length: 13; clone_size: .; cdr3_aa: CASSSQGWEEQFF; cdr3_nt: TGTGCCAGCAGCTCCCAGGGATGGGAGGAGCAGTTCTTC
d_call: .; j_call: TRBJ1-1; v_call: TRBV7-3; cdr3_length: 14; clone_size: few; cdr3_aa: CASSPMGRNTEAFF; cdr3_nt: TGTGCCAGCAGCCCTATGGGGCGTAACACTGAAGCTTTCTTT
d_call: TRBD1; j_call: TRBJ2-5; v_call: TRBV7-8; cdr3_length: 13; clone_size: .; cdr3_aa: CASSSNRGETQYF; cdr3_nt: TGTGCCAGCAGCTCCAACAGGGGAGAGACCCAGTACTTC
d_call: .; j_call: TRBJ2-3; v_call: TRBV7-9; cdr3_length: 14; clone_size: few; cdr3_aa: CASSLETSTDTQYF; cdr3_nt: TGTGCCAGCAGCTTAGAGACGAGCACAGATACGCAGTATTTT
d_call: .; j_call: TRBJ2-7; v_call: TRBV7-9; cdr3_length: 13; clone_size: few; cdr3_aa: CASSFSAGDEQYF; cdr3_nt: TGTGCCAGCAGCTTCAGTGCCGGAGACGAGCAGTACTTC
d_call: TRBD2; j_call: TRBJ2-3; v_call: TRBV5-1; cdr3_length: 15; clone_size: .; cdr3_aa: CASSLAGGSTDTQYF; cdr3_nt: TGCGCCAGCTCACTAGCGGGAGGGAGCACAGATACGCAGTATTTT
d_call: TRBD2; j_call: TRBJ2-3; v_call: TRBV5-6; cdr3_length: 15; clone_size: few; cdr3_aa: CASSLQREGTDTQYF; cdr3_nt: TGTGCCAGCAGCCTCCAGCGGGAGGGCACAGATACGCAGTATTTT
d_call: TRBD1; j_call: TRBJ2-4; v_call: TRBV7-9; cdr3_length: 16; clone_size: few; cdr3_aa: CASSGATGAFANIQYF; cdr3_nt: TGTGCCAGCAGCGGGGCCACAGGGGCCTTTGCAAACATTCAGTACTTC
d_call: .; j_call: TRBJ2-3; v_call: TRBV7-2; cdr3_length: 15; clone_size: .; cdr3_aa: CASSLVPTSTDTQYF; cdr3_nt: TGTGCCAGCAGCTTAGTGCCCACAAGCACAGATACGCAGTATTTT
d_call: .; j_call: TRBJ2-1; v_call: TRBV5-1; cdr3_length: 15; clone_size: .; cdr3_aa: CASSLPGGVLNEQFF; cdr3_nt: TGCGCCAGCAGCTTGCCGGGGGGCGTCCTCAATGAGCAGTTCTTC